Below are 15 T cell receptor beta chains sequenced from a single sample in a study of identical twins. TCRdb itself ran the 5' RACE reads through MiXCR, one entry per CDR3 protein. The sample yields 250,000 or so distinct CDR3 sequences, approximately 7% seen once. This sample also belongs to another study, concerning yellow fever vaccine responses in identical twins.

The sample consisted of memory (CD45RO+) T cells sorted from blood. Source of these receptors: a woman between 18 and 30 years old in good health.

This rearrangement joins TRBV4-2 to TRBJ2-2, with D unclear. The CDR3 is made up of 11 amino acids. The germline CDR1 and CDR2 sequences are LGHNA and YNFKEQ. V dropped 3 bases and J dropped 8 bases, with 4 bases sitting between them. The CDR3 sequence is CASSHSGELFF. The CDR3 nucleotides read TGTGCCAGCAGCCATTCAGGGGAGCTGTTTTTT.

This clonotype was seen many times. The DNA for the CDR3 is TGTGCGAGCGGGAGGTACATGAACACTGAAGCTTTCTTT. It codes for CASGRYMNTEAFF. The chain combines TRBV6-1 with TRBJ1-1; D is unclear. Germline V gene data show CDR1 as MNHNS and CDR2 as SASEGT. The CDR3 consists of 13 residues.

This clonotype was counted many times. The chain has TRBV12-3 or TRBV12-4 and TRBJ1-5, with TRBD1 as a possible D gene (6 bases). V dropped 5 bases and J dropped 6 bases, with 17 bases sitting between them. The CDR3 extends over 15 amino acids. The CDR3 nucleotides are TGTGCCAGCAGTGCACAGGACAGCGGCGGTCAGCCCCAGCATTTT. Amino acid sequence: CASSAQDSGGQPQHF.

Only a few counts were recorded for this clonotype. The V call is TRBV10-2, the J call TRBJ2-7; the D gene is possibly TRBD1 (5 bases). This CDR3 is 15 amino acids long. Germline assignment: CDR1 WSHSY and CDR2 SAAADI. V shed 3 bases and J shed 4 bases, with 16 bases lying between them. CDR3 region: CASSDGWSGSYEQYF. Here the CDR3 DNA reads TGCGCCAGCAGTGATGGGTGGTCAGGGTCGTACGAGCAGTACTTC.

This clonotype was seen many times. The chain combines TRBV6-6 with TRBJ1-6; unclear D gene. Germline lookup yields CDR1 MNHNY and CDR2 SVGAGI (reference sequence). There are 12 residues in the CDR3. Trimming stripped 6 bases from V and 13 bases from J, with 13 bases between. CDR3 nucleotide sequence: TGTGCCAGCAGCGCGACACTCGCCCCCCTCCACTTT. Residues: CASSATLAPLHF.

This clonotype was seen a few times. The V call is TRBV24-1, the J call TRBJ2-3; 7 positions agree with TRBD2. This CDR3 is 15 amino acids long. The V segment lost 3 bases and the J segment 4 bases; nucleotides outside the gene matches: 6. The germline CDR1 and CDR2 sequences are KGHDR and SFDVKD. The CDR3 sequence is CATSDLAEVADTQYF. CDR3 DNA sequence: TGTGCCACCAGTGATCTAGCGGAGGTGGCAGATACGCAGTATTTT.

The count of this clonotype is one. The chain employs TRBV11-1 and TRBJ2-7, with unresolved D. The germline V gene has CDR1 SGHAT and CDR2 FQDESV (reference sequence). Trimming took off 2 bases at V and 5 bases at J, with 10 bases between the two ends. This CDR3 is built from 13 residues. Here the CDR3 reads CASSLSDGDEQYF. The DNA of the CDR3 is TGTGCCAGCAGCTTATCCGATGGGGACGAGCAGTACTTC.

The chain links TRBV6-1 to TRBJ2-1; TRBD1 agrees at 8 bases. Germline trimming cut 2 bases from V and 11 bases from J; bases unmatched to any gene: 5. The V gene's germline CDR1 is MNHNS and CDR2 SASEGT. This CDR3 is built from 13 residues. The DNA for the CDR3 is TGTGCCAGCAGTGAATCGTGGACAGGGAAGCAGTTCTTC. The encoded protein is CASSESWTGKQFF.

This clonotype was seen only a few times. The genes are TRBV6-1 and TRBJ1-6, with 7 bases aligning to TRBD1. V dropped 8 bases and J dropped 6; count of bases not matched to a gene: 10. CDR3 length: 15 amino acids. The germline gives CDR1 MNHNS, CDR2 SASEGT. CDR3 residues: CASGSRGQSNSPLHF. The CDR3 nucleotides read TGTGCCAGCGGATCCAGGGGACAGTCTAATTCACCCCTCCACTTT.

This clonotype was counted at least ten times. This chain connects TRBV5-1 to TRBJ2-3, with 8 bases that match TRBD2. The V segment lost 0 bases and the J segment 2 bases; nucleotides outside the gene matches: 2. Germline V gives CDR1 SGHRS, CDR2 YFSETQ. This CDR3 comprises 15 residues. The CDR3 sequence: CASSLGGLATDTQYF. The CDR3 bases are TGCGCCAGCAGCTTGGGAGGACTAGCCACAGATACGCAGTATTTT.

This clonotype occurred many times. The gene calls are TRBV28 and TRBJ2-2; the D is unclear. The ends were cut back, 10 bases at V and 1 base at J, with 10 bases in the middle. Germline CDR1 MDHEN, CDR2 SYDVKM. CDR3 size: 13 residues. The CDR3, as DNA: TGTGCCACCAATTTCCTGAACACCGGGGAGCTGTTTTTT. Encoded protein: CATNFLNTGELFF.

The chain uses TRBV28 and TRBJ2-7, with D maybe TRBD1 (5 bases). V dropped 8 bases and J dropped 10 bases, with 18 bases sitting between them. The CDR3 has 12 amino acids. Germline-derived CDR1 and CDR2 are MDHEN and SYDVKM. The CDR3 region is CASSLIGVEQYF. The CDR3 coding sequence is TGTGCCAGCTCTCTTATAGGGGTTGAACAGTACTTC.

This clonotype came up many times. The chain carries TRBV29-1 and TRBJ1-2; tentative D call: TRBD1 (6 bases). Germline lookup yields CDR1 SQVTM and CDR2 ANQGSEA. The CDR3 is 16 amino acids. V was shortened by 4 bases and J by 4 bases, with 22 bases between the two germline ends. The CDR3 loop is CSVGGGGHIGIYGYTF. The CDR3 DNA follows: TGCAGCGTTGGTGGGGGGGGGCACATCGGGATCTATGGCTACACCTTC.

DNA for the CDR3: TGTGCCAGCTCATCGACTAGCGGGAGGCATGAGCAGTTCTTC. Protein sequence: CASSSTSGRHEQFF. This chain uses TRBV18 with TRBJ2-1; 13 bases fit TRBD2. The germline V gene encodes CDR1 KGHSH and CDR2 LQKENI. The CDR3 runs to 14 residues. The trim removed 5 bases at V and 8 bases at J, leaving 3 bases unmatched.

V is TRBV5-6 and J is TRBJ1-5; TRBD1 might be the D (5 bases). CDR1 and CDR2 from the germline V gene are SGHDT and YYEEEE. The V end was cut by 0 bases, the J end by 0 bases, with 7 bases between. This CDR3 has 15 residues. CDR3: CASSLGGCSNQPQHF. As DNA, the CDR3 is TGTGCCAGCAGCTTGGGGGGGTGTAGCAATCAGCCCCAGCATTTT.